This T cell receptor beta chain was recovered during a study of graft-versus-host responses after intestinal transplantation (dated by TCRdb to the early 2020s). About the investigation overall: The transplants that recipients got were multivisceral, liver-intestinal, or isolated intestinal. Anti-thymocyte globulin induction was given to all recipients, followed by maintenance tacrolimus and steroids for approximately 3 years. Bulk TCR-beta CDR3 sequencing was used to track graft-versus-host and host-versus-graft alloreactive T cell clones in the graft, circulation and bone marrow after intestinal transplantation. To identify alloreactive clones, pre-transplant mixed lymphocyte reaction products were sequenced and then compared with unstimulated pre-transplant donor and recipient T cells. A cohort of under 30 intestinal transplant recipients, including one retransplant, was enrolled, and 3 patients lacking pretransplant specimens were excluded. A peak of at least 4% donor T cells among recipient peripheral blood mononuclear cells was the definition used for donor T cell macrochimerism. Instead of going to the commercial service, samples from a few later patients were sequenced in-house on an Illumina MiSeq and processed with MiXCR. The paper's findings and limits, for the study overall: Early after transplant, declines in HvG clones were associated with peak levels of circulating GvH clones. GvH clones were detected in recipient bone marrow, and some appeared earlier in ileal mucosa or blood, consistent with an intestinal mucosal origin. High GvH to HvG T cell clonal ratios were observed in the allografts of patients with donor T cell macrochimerism. Conclusions were limited by the relatively low number and heterogeneity of intestinal transplant patients.

This specimen's time point label, interpreted: cells obtained before transplantation from donor or recipient. CD3+CD4+ and CD3+CD8+ populations were FACS-sorted from unstimulated pre-transplant donor and recipient cells taken from spleen or lymph nodes. The library relied on the immunoSEQ multiplex PCR assay. In most patients, genomic DNA was isolated using the Qiagen DNeasy Blood and Tissue Kit and sent frozen to Adaptive Biotechnologies for TCR sequencing. Adaptive Biotechnologies carried out high-throughput TCR-beta CDR3 sequencing of genomic DNA for most patients. Under the source paper's analysis protocol: TCR sequencing data for roughly 18 patients were retrieved from Adaptive's ImmunoSEQ software; a few other patients were processed with MiXCR and VDJtools. CD4 versus CD8 sorting errors were corrected by removing sequences found in both subsets at a frequency ratio below 5:1. Because the origin of CDR3 nucleotide sequences shared between donor and recipient could not be assigned, those sequences were removed. To be classed as alloreactive, a clone needed at least 2-fold expansion over unstimulated cells and a minimum CFSE-low frequency of 0.002% (template counts) or 0.001% (read counts). Clones detected in sequenced pre-transplant spleen, lymph node, or MLR CFSE-low populations of the donor or recipient were defined as mappable. Cumulative frequency of alloreactive clones was calculated as a percentage of all sequences weighted by copy number. As stored in TCRdb, this immuneACCESS dataset retains in-frame rearrangements with V and J assigned. A fraction of the clones does not appear; measured against another copy, unresolved V genes explain less than half of the discrepancy, and the remainder lacks a known reason. V and J calls and clone size are as listed in that table; D and trimming were resolved from the DNA. This sample comprises over 65,000 clones, about 91% of them detected only once. The ten largest account for 6% to 9% of the sample.

This clone was seen a few times. No cognate antigen has been identified for it. No per-base quality is available; no much larger clone lies one base away. Taken from cysteine to phenylalanine, the CDR3 has 14 residues. Only the CDR3 region is kept as DNA, spanning 42 bases read in frame from base 1. A distance of 10 bases separates the germline ends of V and J, which lose 2 bases and 2 bases respectively. Looking up the germline V gene (reference sequence) yields CDR1 MNHEY and CDR2 SMNVEV. The V and J segments used are TRBV27 and TRBJ2-7; 6 matching bases give a weak D call of TRBD2. The source was unstimulated CD8+ T cells sorted from spleen or lymph node cells, collected before transplant. The clonotype was recovered from a human donor who was the organ donor for an intestinal transplant. The DNA sequence reads TGTGCCAGCAGTTTAGGAGGGGTGCCCTACGAGCAGTACTTC. It specifies CASSLGGVPYEQYF.